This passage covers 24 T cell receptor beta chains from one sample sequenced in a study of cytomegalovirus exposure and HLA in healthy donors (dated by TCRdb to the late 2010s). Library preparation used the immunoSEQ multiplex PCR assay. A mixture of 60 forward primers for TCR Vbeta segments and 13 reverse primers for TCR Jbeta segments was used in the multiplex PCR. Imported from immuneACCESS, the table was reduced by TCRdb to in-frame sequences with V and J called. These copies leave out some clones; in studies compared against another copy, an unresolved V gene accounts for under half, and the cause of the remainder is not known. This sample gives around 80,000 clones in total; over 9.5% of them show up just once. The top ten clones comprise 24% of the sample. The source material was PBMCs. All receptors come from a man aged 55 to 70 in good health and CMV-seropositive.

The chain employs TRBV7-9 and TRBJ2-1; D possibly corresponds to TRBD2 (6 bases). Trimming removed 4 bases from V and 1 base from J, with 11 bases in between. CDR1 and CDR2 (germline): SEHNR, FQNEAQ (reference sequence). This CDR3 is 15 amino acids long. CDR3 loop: CASSSPSESYNEQFF. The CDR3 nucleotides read TGTGCCAGCAGCTCTCCTAGCGAGTCCTACAATGAGCAGTTCTTC.

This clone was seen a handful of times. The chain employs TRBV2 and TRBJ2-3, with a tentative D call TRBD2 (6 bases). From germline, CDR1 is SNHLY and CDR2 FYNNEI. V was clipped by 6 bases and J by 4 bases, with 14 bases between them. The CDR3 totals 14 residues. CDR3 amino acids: CASRAGTEADTQYF. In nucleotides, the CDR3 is TGTGCCAGCAGGGCCGGGACTGAGGCAGATACGCAGTATTTT.

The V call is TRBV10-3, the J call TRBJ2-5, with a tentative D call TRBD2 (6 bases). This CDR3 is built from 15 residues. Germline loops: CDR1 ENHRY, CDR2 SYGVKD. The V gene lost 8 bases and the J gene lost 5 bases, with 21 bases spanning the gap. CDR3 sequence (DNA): TGTGCCATCTCCGGGGGTTTGGATGGAGGGGAGACCCAGTACTTC. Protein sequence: CAISGGLDGGETQYF.

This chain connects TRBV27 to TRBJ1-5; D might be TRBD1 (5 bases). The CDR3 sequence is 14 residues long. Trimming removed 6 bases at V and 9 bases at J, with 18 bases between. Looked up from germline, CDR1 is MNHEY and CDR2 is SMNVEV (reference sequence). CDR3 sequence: CASSSTEMGSPQHF. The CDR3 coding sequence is TGTGCCAGCAGCTCGACAGAAATGGGTTCGCCCCAGCATTTT.

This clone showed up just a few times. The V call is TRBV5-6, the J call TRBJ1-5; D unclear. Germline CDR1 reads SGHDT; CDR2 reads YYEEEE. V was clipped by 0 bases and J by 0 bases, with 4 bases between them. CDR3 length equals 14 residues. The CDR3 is CASSLVASNQPQHF. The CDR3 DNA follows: TGTGCCAGCAGCTTGGTAGCTAGCAATCAGCCCCAGCATTTT.

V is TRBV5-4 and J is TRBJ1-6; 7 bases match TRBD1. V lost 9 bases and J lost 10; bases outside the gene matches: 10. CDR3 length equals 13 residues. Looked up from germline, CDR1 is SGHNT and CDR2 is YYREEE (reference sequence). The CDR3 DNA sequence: TGTGCCATGAGGGGGACAGTAAGCTCACCCCTCCACTTT. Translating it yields CAMRGTVSSPLHF.

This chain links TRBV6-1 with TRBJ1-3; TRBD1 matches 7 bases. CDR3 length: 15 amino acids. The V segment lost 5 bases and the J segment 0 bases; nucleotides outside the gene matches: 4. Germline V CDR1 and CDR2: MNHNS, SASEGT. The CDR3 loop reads CASSQQGSSGNTIYF. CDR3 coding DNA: TGTGCCAGCAGTCAACAGGGGAGCTCTGGAAACACCATATATTTT.

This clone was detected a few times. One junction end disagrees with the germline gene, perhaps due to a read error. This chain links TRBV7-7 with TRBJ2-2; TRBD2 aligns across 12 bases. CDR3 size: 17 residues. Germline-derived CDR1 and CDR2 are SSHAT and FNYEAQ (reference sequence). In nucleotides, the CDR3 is TGTGCTAGCAGCCGACTAGCGGGGGCCCCGGGGAGCGGGGAGCTGTTTTTT. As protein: CASSRLAGAPGSGELFF.

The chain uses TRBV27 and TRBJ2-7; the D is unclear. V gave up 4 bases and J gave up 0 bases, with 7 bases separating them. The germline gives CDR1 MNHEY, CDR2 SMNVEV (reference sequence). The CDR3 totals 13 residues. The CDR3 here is CASSWSGSYEQYF. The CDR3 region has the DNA TGTGCCAGCAGTTGGAGTGGCTCCTACGAGCAGTACTTC.

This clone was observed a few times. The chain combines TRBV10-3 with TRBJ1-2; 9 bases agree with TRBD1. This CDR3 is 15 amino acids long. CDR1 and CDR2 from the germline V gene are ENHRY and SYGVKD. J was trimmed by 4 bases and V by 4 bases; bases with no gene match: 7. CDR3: CAISAVTGGGYGYTF. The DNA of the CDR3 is TGTGCCATCAGTGCAGTCACAGGGGGCGGCTATGGCTACACCTTC.

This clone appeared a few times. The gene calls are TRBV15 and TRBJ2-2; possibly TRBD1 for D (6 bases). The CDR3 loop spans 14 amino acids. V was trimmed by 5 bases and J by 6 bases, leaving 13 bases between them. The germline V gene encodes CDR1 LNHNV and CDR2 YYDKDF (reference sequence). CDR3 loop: CATSDYRDPGELFF. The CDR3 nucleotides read TGTGCCACCAGCGACTACAGGGACCCCGGGGAGCTGTTTTTT.

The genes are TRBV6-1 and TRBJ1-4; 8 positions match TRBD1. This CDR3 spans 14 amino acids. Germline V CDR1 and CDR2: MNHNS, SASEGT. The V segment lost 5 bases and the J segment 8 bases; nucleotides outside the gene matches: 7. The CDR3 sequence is CASSLGQGFEKLFF. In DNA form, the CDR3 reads TGTGCCAGCAGTTTAGGACAGGGCTTCGAAAAACTGTTTTTT.

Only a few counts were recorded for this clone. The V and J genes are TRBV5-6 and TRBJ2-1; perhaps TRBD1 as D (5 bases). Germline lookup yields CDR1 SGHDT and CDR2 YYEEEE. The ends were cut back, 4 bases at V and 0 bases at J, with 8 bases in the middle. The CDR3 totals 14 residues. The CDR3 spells CASSRTSSYNEQFF. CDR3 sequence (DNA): TGTGCCAGCAGCCGGACAAGCTCCTACAATGAGCAGTTCTTC.

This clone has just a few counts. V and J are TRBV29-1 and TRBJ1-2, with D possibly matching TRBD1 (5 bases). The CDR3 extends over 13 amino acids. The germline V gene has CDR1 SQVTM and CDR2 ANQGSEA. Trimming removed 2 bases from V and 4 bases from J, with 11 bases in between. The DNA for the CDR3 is TGCAGCGTTGAATCCCAGGGAATCTATGGCTACACCTTC. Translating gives CSVESQGIYGYTF.

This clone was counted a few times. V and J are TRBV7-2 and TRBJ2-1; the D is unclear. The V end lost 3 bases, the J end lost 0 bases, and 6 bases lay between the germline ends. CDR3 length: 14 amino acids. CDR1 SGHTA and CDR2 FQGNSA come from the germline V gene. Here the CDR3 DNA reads TGTGCCAGCAGCTTGACTCCCTCCTACAATGAGCAGTTCTTC. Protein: CASSLTPSYNEQFF.

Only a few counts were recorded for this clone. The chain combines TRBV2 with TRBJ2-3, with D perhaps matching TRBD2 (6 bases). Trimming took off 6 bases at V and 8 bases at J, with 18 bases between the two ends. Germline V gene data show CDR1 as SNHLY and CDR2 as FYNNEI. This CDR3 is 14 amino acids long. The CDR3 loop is CASSPGLAKVTQYF. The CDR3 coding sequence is TGTGCCAGCAGCCCGGGACTCGCGAAAGTTACGCAGTATTTT.

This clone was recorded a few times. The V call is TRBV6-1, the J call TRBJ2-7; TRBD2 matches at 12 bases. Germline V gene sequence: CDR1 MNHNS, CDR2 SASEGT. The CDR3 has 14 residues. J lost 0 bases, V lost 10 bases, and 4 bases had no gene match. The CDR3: CATPGLAGSYEQYF. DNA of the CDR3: TGTGCCACCCCGGGACTAGCGGGCTCCTACGAGCAGTACTTC.

CDR3 coding DNA: TGCAGCGTTGCTGGACAGGGGTCCGCTAACACCTACAATGAGCAGTTCTTC. Translation gives CSVAGQGSANTYNEQFF. The genes are TRBV29-1 and TRBJ2-1, with 9 bases fitting TRBD1. V dropped 4 bases and J dropped 2; count of bases not matched to a gene: 12. Germline CDR1 and CDR2: SQVTM and ANQGSEA. This CDR3 region has 17 residues.

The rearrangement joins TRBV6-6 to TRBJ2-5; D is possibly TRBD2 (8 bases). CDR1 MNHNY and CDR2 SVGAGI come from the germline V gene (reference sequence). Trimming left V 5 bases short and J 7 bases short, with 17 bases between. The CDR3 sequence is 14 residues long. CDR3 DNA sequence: TGTGCCAGCAGTCTGACTAGCGCAGGGGGGACCCAGTACTTC. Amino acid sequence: CASSLTSAGGTQYF.

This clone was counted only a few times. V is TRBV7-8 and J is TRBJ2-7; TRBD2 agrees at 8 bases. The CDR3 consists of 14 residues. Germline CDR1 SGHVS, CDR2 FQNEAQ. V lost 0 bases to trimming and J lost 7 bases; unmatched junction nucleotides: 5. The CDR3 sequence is CASSLAGTSREQYF. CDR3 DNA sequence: TGTGCCAGCAGCTTAGCGGGGACTAGTAGGGAGCAGTACTTC.

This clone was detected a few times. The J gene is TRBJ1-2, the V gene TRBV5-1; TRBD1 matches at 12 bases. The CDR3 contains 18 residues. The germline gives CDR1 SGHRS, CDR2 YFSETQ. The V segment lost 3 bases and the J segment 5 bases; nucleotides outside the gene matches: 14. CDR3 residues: CASSSSGDRGRIGYGYTF. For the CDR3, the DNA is TGCGCCAGCAGCTCCTCGGGGGACAGGGGGCGAATAGGGTATGGCTACACCTTC.

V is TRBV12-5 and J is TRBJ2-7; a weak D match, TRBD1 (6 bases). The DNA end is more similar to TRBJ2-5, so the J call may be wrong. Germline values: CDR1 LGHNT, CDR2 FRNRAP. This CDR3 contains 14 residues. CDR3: CASGSRGSGETQYF. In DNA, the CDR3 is TGTGCTAGTGGTTCCAGGGGATCTGGTGAGACCCAGTACTTC.

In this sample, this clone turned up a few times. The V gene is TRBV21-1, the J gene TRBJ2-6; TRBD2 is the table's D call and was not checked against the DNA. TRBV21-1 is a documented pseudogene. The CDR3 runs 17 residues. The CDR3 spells CASPLASGPFGANVLTF. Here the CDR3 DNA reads TGTGCCAGCCCCCTGGCTAGCGGACCCTTTGGGGCCAACGTCCTGACTTTC.

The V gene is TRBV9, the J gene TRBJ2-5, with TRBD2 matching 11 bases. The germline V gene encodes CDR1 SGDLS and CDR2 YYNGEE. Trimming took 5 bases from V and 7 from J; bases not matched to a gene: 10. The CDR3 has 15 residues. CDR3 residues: CASSVGLAEAGTQYF. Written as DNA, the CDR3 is TGTGCCAGCAGTGTGGGACTAGCGGAAGCAGGGACCCAGTACTTC.